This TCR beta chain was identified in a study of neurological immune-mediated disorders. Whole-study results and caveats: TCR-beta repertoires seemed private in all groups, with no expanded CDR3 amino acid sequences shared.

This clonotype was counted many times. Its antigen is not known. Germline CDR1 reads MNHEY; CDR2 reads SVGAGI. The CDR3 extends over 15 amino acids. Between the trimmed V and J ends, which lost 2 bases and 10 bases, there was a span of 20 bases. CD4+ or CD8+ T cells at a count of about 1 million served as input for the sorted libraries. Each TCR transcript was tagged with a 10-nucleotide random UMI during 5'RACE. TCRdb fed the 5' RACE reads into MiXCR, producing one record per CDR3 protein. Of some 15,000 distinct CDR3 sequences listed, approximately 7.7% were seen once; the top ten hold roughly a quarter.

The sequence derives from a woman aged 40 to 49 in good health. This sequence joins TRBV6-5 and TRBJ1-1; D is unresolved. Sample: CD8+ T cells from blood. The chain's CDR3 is CASSYRRATAWRAFF. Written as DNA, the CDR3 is TGTGCCAGCAGTTACAGAAGGGCCACCGCCTGGCGAGCTTTCTTT.